This record looks at one TCR beta chain sequence and its context. Its antigen is as yet unknown. The data are from a study of T cell responses to AZD1222 COVID-19 vaccine. Profiling relied on immunoSEQ multiplex PCR, and the TCRdb table lists in-frame clones only, not all of them. The sample records fewer than 150,000 clones, about 85% being singletons. Findings of the study overall: Of spike-specific TCRs, nearly half reportedly target regions left unmutated in variants. Donors, mostly white British, included more females; clonal diversity was possibly underestimated.

Germline V gives CDR1 MNHEY, CDR2 SMNVEV (reference sequence). The CDR3 consists of 15 residues. Trimming removed 1 base from V and 3 bases from J; junction bases left unmatched: 1. Sequenced material: peripheral blood, taken on day 0 of AZD1222 vaccination. The chain has TRBV27 and TRBJ2-1, with 9 positions matching TRBD1. This sequence was found in an adult in good health. The CDR3 DNA is TGTGCCAGCAGTTTATTGGGACAGGGCTACAATGAGCAGTTCTTC. Translating it yields CASSLLGQGYNEQFF.